This TCR beta chain originates from a study of T cells in narcolepsy (dated by TCRdb to between 2018 and 2020). Regarding the study in general: Patients with narcolepsy type 1 or type 2 (NT1, NT2) and healthy control donors were enrolled in the study. Autoreactive T cells targeting hypocretin neuron self-antigens (hypocretin, TRIB2) were sought in narcolepsy patients, and TCR Vbeta sequencing was used to track clonotypes in blood and CSF.

In the case of this clone: Its antigen has not been determined. Base qualities are not recorded, but no much larger clone differs from it by a single base.

Overall results and qualifications from the work: Numbers of sequenced blood memory CD4+ clonotypes were comparable, averaging around 40,000 in patients and approximately 30,000 in controls. No sequences matching autoreactive T cell clones were contained in some blood memory CD4+ repertoires from patients and controls. According to the report, autoreactive clonotypes were detected serially in the blood of the same patients and of different patients, but not in healthy controls. HCRT-specific and TRIB2-specific autoreactive clonotypes were highlighted in plots that compared CD4+ T cell clonotypes in CSF versus blood from the same patient.

Counted from cysteine to phenylalanine, this CDR3 has 15 amino acids. Only CDR3 DNA is held: 45 bases, read in frame from base 1. The germline V gene (reference sequence) sets CDR1 to MNHNY and CDR2 to SVGAGI. V lost 6 bases and J lost 3 bases; the stretch between them is 15 bases long. Library preparation used the immunoSEQ multiplex PCR assay. This is the immuneACCESS table as TCRdb keeps it, with only in-frame sequences that have V and J called. A part of the clones is gone; compared with another copy, unresolved V genes explain less than half, and the rest is unexplained. Across this sample there are 25,000 to 35,000 clones, with 60% to 85% seen only once. 6.6% of the sample is taken by the ten largest. Memory CD4+ T cells were sorted ex vivo from peripheral blood of narcolepsy patients and healthy controls for TCR Vbeta sequencing.

Sequenced sample: memory (CD45RA-) CD4+ T cells from blood. Per the publication, the cell subset or site label means: memory T cells sorted ex vivo from peripheral blood. The chain is made from TRBV6-6 and TRBJ1-5; the D gene is not confidently resolved. The sequence was obtained from a human donor in good health. The CDR3 region reads CASRRVGGNNQPQHF. The DNA sequence reads TGTGCCAGCAGAAGGGTTGGAGGCAACAATCAGCCCCAGCATTTT.